A selection of T cell receptor beta chains follows, all from one sample in a study of blood T cell repertoires in COVID-19. The table came from immunoSEQ multiplex PCR; TCRdb's copy has only in-frame clones and leaves some out. The table includes a few hundred thousand clones, approximately 90% detected once. Sequencing was performed on peripheral blood. The receptors originated from a man in his late teens or twenties with COVID-19, enrolled during active disease. Both conserved end residues are part of each CDR3. D genes are given only for firm matches. Clone size is given for some rows only: seen once, a few or many times, or a class if the clone is expanded.

j_call d_call clone_size cdr3_length v_call cdr3_nt cdr3_aa
TRBJ2-7 TRBD1 . 17 TRBV24-1 TGTGCCACCAGTGATTACTCCGGGACAGGTTCTTCCTACGAGCAGTACTTC CATSDYSGTGSSYEQYF
TRBJ1-2 TRBD1 . 11 TRBV9 TGTGCCAGCGGACAGGGTTGGGGCTACACCTTC CASGQGWGYTF
TRBJ1-2 TRBD1 . 14 TRBV5-1 TGCGCCAGCAGCTTGGCCGAGGGGGCCTATGGCTACACCTTC CASSLAEGAYGYTF
TRBJ2-7 TRBD1 . 17 TRBV7-2 TGTGCCAGCAGCTTAGCGGCACCGGGACAGATCACCTACGAGCAGTACTTC CASSLAAPGQITYEQYF
TRBJ2-3 TRBD2 . 18 TRBV5-1 TGCGCCAGCAGCGTAGGACTAGCGCCCTTCTTCGGGACAGATACGCAGTATTTT CASSVGLAPFFGTDTQYF
TRBJ2-1 TRBD1 once 16 TRBV18 TGTGCCAGCTCACCCCCCGGGACAGGGGCATACAATGAGCAGTTCTTC CASSPPGTGAYNEQFF
TRBJ2-5 . . 12 TRBV6-5 TGTGCCAGCCATACGGGGGAAGAGACCCAGTACTTC CASHTGEETQYF
TRBJ1-1 . . 13 TRBV6-6 TGTGCCAGCAGTTACTCGGGGGGGACTGAAGCTTTCTTT CASSYSGGTEAFF
TRBJ2-3 . . 14 TRBV7-9 TGTGCCAGCAGCTTAACGACAGTTTCAGATACGCAGTATTTT CASSLTTVSDTQYF
TRBJ2-7 . . 15 TRBV7-8 TGTGCCAGCAGCTTCCTCGGCGGACTCAGCTACGAGCAGTACTTC CASSFLGGLSYEQYF
TRBJ2-1 . . 16 TRBV14 TGTGCCAGCAGCCAAGATCGACTTCCGAGGGACAATGAGCAGTTCTTC CASSQDRLPRDNEQFF
TRBJ2-5 TRBD2 . 14 TRBV5-5 TGTGCCAGCAGCATGACTAGCGGGGGGGAGACCCAGTACTTC CASSMTSGGETQYF
TRBJ2-7 . few 15 TRBV6-6 TGTGCCAGCAGCGACCCGCCGGGACAATTCTACGAGCAGTACTTC CASSDPPGQFYEQYF
TRBJ2-7 . . 14 TRBV27 TGTGCCAGCAGTCCCCGGAGGGGACCCTACGAGCAGTACTTC CASSPRRGPYEQYF
TRBJ1-2 TRBD1 . 14 TRBV7-9 TGTGCCAGCACCATGGGACAGGGTTGGTATGGCTACACCTTC CASTMGQGWYGYTF
TRBJ2-5 TRBD2 . 18 TRBV25-1 TGTGCCAGCAGTGAAGAAGGGCTAGCGGGGGCCACTCGGGAGACCCAGTACTTC CASSEEGLAGATRETQYF
TRBJ2-7 TRBD2 once 15 TRBV5-4 TGTGCCAGCAGCCGGACTAGCGGGGGGTTGTACGAGCAGTACTTC CASSRTSGGLYEQYF
TRBJ2-5 . . 13 TRBV5-1 TGCGCCAGCAGCTTGCTGGGGGGAGAGACCCAGTACTTC CASSLLGGETQYF
TRBJ2-3 . . 15 TRBV30 TGTGCCTGGACCATGGGTCAGGGGGGTTGGAATACGCAGTATTTT CAWTMGQGGWNTQYF
TRBJ2-7 . . 12 TRBV12-3/TRBV12-4 TGTGCCAGCAGTTTTAGGGGGTACGAGCAGTACTTC CASSFRGYEQYF
TRBJ2-3 . few 13 TRBV4-2 TGTGCCAGCAGCCAAGATTTCGCAGATACGCAGTATTTT CASSQDFADTQYF
TRBJ2-3 TRBD1 . 14 TRBV7-8 TGTGCCAGCAGAAGGGGGCTCGGCACAGATACGCAGTATTTT CASRRGLGTDTQYF
TRBJ2-2 TRBD1 . 17 TRBV27 TGTGCCAGCAGTTTATCTCCGGGACAGGGTGACACCGGGGAGCTGTTTTTT CASSLSPGQGDTGELFF
TRBJ1-6 TRBD1 . 16 TRBV2 TGTGCCAGCAGCTACAGGGGTTCTGGGAGGAATTCACCCCTCCACTTT CASSYRGSGRNSPLHF
TRBJ2-3 TRBD1 few 19 TRBV11-2 TGTGCCAGCAGCTTAGTAGGGGGGGGGACAGGGATTTATTCAGATACGCAGTATTTT CASSLVGGGTGIYSDTQYF
TRBJ2-3 TRBD2 few 19 TRBV10-2 TGCGCCAGCAGTGAGTCTGGAAAGGGCGCTAGCGGGGACACAGATACGCAGTATTTT CASSESGKGASGDTDTQYF
TRBJ2-5 TRBD2 . 15 TRBV11-2 TGTGCCAGCAGCCGTAGTTTGGGGGGGCAAGAGACCCAGTACTTC CASSRSLGGQETQYF
TRBJ2-1 TRBD1 . 13 TRBV5-1 TGCGCCAGCAGCAGGGGACAGTACAATGAGCAGTTCTTC CASSRGQYNEQFF
TRBJ2-1 . . 13 TRBV25-1 TGTGCCAGCAGTGAGGTTGACAACAATGAGCAGTTCTTC CASSEVDNNEQFF